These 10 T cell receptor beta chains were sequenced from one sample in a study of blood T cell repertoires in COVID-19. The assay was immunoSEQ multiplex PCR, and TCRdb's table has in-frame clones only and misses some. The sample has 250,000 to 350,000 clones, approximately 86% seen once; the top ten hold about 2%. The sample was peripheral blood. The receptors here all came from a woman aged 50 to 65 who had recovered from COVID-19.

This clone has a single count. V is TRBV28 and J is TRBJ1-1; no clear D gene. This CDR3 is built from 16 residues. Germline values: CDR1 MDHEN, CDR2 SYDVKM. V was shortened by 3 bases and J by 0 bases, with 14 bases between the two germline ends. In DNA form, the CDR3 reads TGTGCCAGCAGTTTCAGACTTTGGAAGATGAACACTGAAGCTTTCTTT. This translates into CASSFRLWKMNTEAFF.

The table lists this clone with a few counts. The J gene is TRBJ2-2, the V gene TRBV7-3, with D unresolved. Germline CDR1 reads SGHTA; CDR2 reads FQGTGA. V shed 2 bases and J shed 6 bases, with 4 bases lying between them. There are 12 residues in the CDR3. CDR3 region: CASSLSSGELFF. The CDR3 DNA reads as TGTGCCAGCAGCTTATCCTCCGGGGAGCTGTTTTTT.

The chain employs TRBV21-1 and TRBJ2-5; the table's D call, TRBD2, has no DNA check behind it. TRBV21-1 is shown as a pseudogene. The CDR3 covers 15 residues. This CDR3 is CASRSGDVYQETQYF. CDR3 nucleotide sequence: TGTGCCAGCAGGAGCGGCGACGTGTACCAAGAGACCCAGTACTTC.

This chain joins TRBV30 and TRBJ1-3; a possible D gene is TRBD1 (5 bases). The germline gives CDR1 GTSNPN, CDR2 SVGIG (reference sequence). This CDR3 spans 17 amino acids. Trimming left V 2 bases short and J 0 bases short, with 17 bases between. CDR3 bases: TGTGCCTGGAGTTCTGGGACTTTAACAAGCTCTGGAAACACCATATATTTT. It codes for CAWSSGTLTSSGNTIYF.

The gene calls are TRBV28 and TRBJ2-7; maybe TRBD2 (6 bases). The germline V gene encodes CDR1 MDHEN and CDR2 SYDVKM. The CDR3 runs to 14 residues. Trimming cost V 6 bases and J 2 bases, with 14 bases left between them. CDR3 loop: CASSLSGRAYEQYF. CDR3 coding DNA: TGTGCCAGCAGCTTGAGCGGGCGAGCCTACGAGCAGTACTTC.

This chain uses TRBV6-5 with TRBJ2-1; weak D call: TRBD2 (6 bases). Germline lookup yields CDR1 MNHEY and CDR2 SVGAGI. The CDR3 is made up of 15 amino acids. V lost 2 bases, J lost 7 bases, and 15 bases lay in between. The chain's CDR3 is CASSYGSGGINEQFF. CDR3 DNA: TGTGCCAGCAGTTACGGTAGCGGAGGGATAAATGAGCAGTTCTTC.

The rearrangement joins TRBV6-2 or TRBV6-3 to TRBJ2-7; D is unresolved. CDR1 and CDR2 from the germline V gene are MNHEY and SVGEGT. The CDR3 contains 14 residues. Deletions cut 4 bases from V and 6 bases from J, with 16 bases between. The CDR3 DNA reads TGTGCCAGCAGTTTCCCCCTCCTCCCTTCCGAGCAGTACTTC. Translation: CASSFPLLPSEQYF.

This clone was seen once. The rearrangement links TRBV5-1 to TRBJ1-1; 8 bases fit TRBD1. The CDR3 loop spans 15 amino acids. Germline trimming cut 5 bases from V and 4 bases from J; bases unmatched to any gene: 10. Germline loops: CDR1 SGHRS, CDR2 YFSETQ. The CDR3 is CASSDQGAIGTEAFF. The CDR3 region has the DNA TGCGCCAGCAGTGATCAGGGGGCGATCGGCACTGAAGCTTTCTTT.

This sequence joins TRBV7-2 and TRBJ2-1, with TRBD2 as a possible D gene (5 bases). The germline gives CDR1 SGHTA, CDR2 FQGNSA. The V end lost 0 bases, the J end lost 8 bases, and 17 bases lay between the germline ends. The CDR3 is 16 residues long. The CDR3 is CASSLALGRGSDEQFF. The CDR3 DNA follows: TGTGCCAGCAGCTTAGCTCTCGGACGAGGGTCGGATGAGCAGTTCTTC.

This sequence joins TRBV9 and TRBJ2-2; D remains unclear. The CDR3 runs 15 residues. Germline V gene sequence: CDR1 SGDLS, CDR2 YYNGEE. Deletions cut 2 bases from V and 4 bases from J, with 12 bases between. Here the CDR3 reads CASSVGDEVTGELFF. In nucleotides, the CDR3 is TGTGCCAGCAGCGTTGGCGACGAGGTCACCGGGGAGCTGTTTTTT.